This T cell receptor beta chain was recorded in a study of identical twins listed by TCRdb under 2016. About the study as a whole: The study deep-sequenced TCR alpha and beta repertoires from monozygotic twins, unrelated adults of various ages and cord blood to test whether fetal clonotypes persist. To rule out contamination, replicate twin experiments were performed at different times with different library preparation protocols.

Worth noting for this clonotype: The antigen it binds to is not known. At one end, the junction sequence differs from germline, possibly due to a read error.

Results and caveats for the whole study, not just this receptor: Out-of-frame TCR alpha sequences shared between twins showed an excess of low generation-probability sequences compared with coincidental sharing between unrelated individuals. In monozygotic twins, out-of-frame TCR alpha sharing was systematically underestimated by recombination models, although the models agreed with sharing between unrelated individuals. Invariant T cells such as MAIT and iNKT could partly confound zero-insertion analyses, though diverse VJ usage argued against this for most clonotypes. Because the same donors could not be followed over many years, the conclusions relied on cross-sectional statistical analysis. Abundant cord blood beta clonotypes carried fewer insertions; young adult naive repertoires showed a weaker similar trend, while memory repertoires showed none. A weaker excess of twin sharing was found in beta out-of-frame sequences because the signal-to-noise ratio was lowered by fewer shared sequences.

The method behind the library was 5' RACE. Sequenced on an Illumina HiSeq 2000. A universal primer binding site was added through template switching, and the final cDNA carried a unique molecular identifier so that TCR cDNA molecules could be counted accurately. Specific primers in the conserved constant-segment region were used to synthesize first-strand cDNA for TCR alpha and beta chains. Each cDNA library was double barcoded, with a SMART-Mk sample barcode plus Illumina barcodes, to control for contamination. Two successive PCR steps introduced TruSeq adapter sequences along with Illumina sample barcodes. The TCR alpha and beta cDNA libraries were sequenced on the Illumina HiSeq platform using custom primers. The authors processed their data as follows. MiGEC processed the raw reads to extract unique molecular identifiers, while MiXCR was used to determine the CDR3 positions. Recombination models were inferred per individual with the repgenHMM and IGoR tools using an EM algorithm. Shared clonotypes were analyzed with the tcR package in R, and sharing was normalized by the product of cloneset sizes. Out-of-frame nonproductive sequences were analyzed to study raw recombination free of thymic and clonal selection effects. TCRdb reworked the public reads: Q25 trimming with fastp, MiXCR clone assembly, productive beta chains retained. Here each entry gathers all rows of one CDR3 protein and keeps the most common genes and DNA. V and J calls and clone size were set by TCRdb, not the authors. This sample lists 690,000 or so distinct CDR3 sequences; roughly 8% were detected once. The leading ten clones occupy about 0.98% of the sample.

Every donor was a healthy Caucasian. Three pairs of female monozygotic twins, all aged about 18 to 30 years, were included in the twin cohort. The RNA used for TCR libraries was isolated from peripheral blood mononuclear cells. The CDR3 runs 13 amino acids, cysteine and phenylalanine included. Only CDR3 DNA is held: 39 bases, read in frame from base 1. Based on the germline V gene, the CDR1 and CDR2 sequences are SGHDN and FVKESK. The same data also went into a second study, on yellow fever vaccine responses in identical twins. The second study's authors report: According to the authors, the vaccine-induced T cell response in identical twins seemed to be partly convergent and partly specific to each individual. The study precisely tracked vaccine-responding T cell clones in identical twins.

The clonotype was recovered from a woman between 18 and 29 years old in good health. The chain employs TRBV14 and TRBJ2-1; there is no confident call for the D gene. The specimen sequenced was PBMCs. The bases read TGTGCTAGCAGCCCCTCCCCCTACAATGAGCAGTTCTTC. Its coded protein is CASSPSPYNEQFF.